This T cell receptor beta chain was sequenced in a study of blood T cell repertoires in COVID-19. The wider study: Some COVID-19 samples were acute and others convalescent; all came from the United States, Italy and Spain. T cells, B-cell-depleted T cells, or PBMCs provided the cDNA or gDNA that served as material.

Clones were sequenced by immunoSEQ multiplex PCR, and TCRdb holds only the in-frame ones, with some missing. Among around 240,000 clones listed, approximately 86% were seen once. V was pared by 1 base and J by 2 bases, with 3 bases of the junction left unmatched. Germline CDR1 LGHNA, CDR2 YNFKEQ. The CDR3 length is 16 residues. This sequence originates from a woman aged 25 to 39 who had recovered from COVID-19. Sequencing input: peripheral blood. The chain couples TRBV4-2 to TRBJ2-5, with 11 nucleotides matching TRBD2. The CDR3 loop reads CASSQVAGGDQETQYF. DNA of the CDR3: TGTGCCAGCAGCCAAGTAGCGGGGGGGGATCAAGAGACCCAGTACTTC.